This T cell receptor beta chain was observed in a study of blood T cell repertoires in COVID-19. The method was immunoSEQ multiplex PCR; TCRdb's version includes in-frame clones alone and lacks a portion of them. The data show about 440,000 clones, around 90% seen once. CDR3 length: 12 amino acids. V was clipped by 11 bases and J by 9 bases; unmatched bases: 6. This TCR was recovered from a man between 18 and 29 years old who had recovered from COVID-19. This chain links TRBV12-3 or TRBV12-4 with TRBJ2-1, with TRBD2 matching over 11 bases. Specimen: PBMCs or T cells enriched from blood (not recorded which). The CDR3 loop reads CAVLAGVGEQFF. In nucleotides, the CDR3 is TGTGCCGTACTAGCGGGGGTCGGTGAGCAGTTCTTC.